This T cell receptor (beta chain) was sequenced during a study of identical twins. CDR1 and CDR2 (germline): MNHEY, SVGEGT. Unmatched junction bases numbered 15, after V lost 11 bases and J lost 0 bases. The CDR3 length is 17 residues. Notes on this clonotype: As yet, its antigen is unknown.

Broader study findings: One should note that invariant MAIT and iNKT cells could partly confound zero-insertion analyses.

A template switching step contributed a universal primer site, while unique molecular identifiers were present in the cDNA. One entry per CDR3 protein results from TCRdb running MiXCR on the 5' RACE reads. Of about 520,000 distinct CDR3 sequences listed, approximately 22% are singletons. This sample was also put to use in a study of T cells expressing NK-cell markers. That investigation notes: Beta-chain profiling covered CD3+CD56+NKG2C+, CD3+CD56+NKG2C- and CD3+CD56-NKG2C+ sorted subsets. Sequencing covered eight donors, seven HCMV-seropositive and one seronegative.

The sequenced sample was CD4+ T cells sorted from blood. V usage is TRBV6-2 or TRBV6-3 and J usage is TRBJ1-2; 10 bases are a match to TRBD1. The receptor's source is a woman younger than 30 in good health. The CDR3 DNA follows: TGTGCCGTCCGTAGGGGCACCGGGACAGGGGCTAACTATGGCTACACCTTC. Its translation is CAVRRGTGTGANYGYTF.